A single sample is the source of the 23 T cell receptor beta chains below, sequenced in a study of blood T cell repertoires in COVID-19. TCRdb keeps only in-frame clones here, not all; method: immunoSEQ multiplex PCR. This sample carries a few hundred thousand clones, roughly nine tenths of them seen once, and the ten largest clones take 1% to 1.3%. Sequenced material: PBMCs or T cells enriched from blood (not recorded which). The origin of the receptors is a man aged 30 to 39 who had recovered from COVID-19.

The rearrangement uses TRBV19 and TRBJ1-3, with D possibly being TRBD1 (6 bases). Germline V CDR1 and CDR2: LNHDA, SQIVND (reference sequence). Trimming shortened V by 7 bases and J by 2 bases, and 9 bases separated the two germline ends. This CDR3 is built from 13 residues. Here the CDR3 DNA reads TGTGCCAGTATCAGGGGCACTGGAAACACCATATATTTT. This sequence encodes CASIRGTGNTIYF.

The chain carries TRBV28 and TRBJ1-5, with TRBD1 as a possible D gene (6 bases). The CDR3 length is 16 residues. With 3 bases removed from V and 3 bases from J, the gap between germline ends came to 15 bases. Germline CDR1 reads MDHEN; CDR2 reads SYDVKM. CDR3 in amino acids: CASSFPSGDPNQPQHF. CDR3 DNA sequence: TGTGCCAGCAGTTTTCCATCAGGGGACCCCAATCAGCCCCAGCATTTT.

V usage is TRBV29-1 and J usage is TRBJ2-7; 11 nucleotides align to TRBD2. Trimming at V came to 7 bases and at J to 5 bases, leaving 7 bases not matched to a gene. Germline values: CDR1 SQVTM, CDR2 ANQGSEA. This CDR3 has 13 amino acids. The CDR3 is CSARLAGTHEQYF. CDR3 DNA sequence: TGCAGCGCCCGACTAGCGGGAACCCACGAGCAGTACTTC.

The chain links TRBV28 to TRBJ1-6; 9 bases align to TRBD1. V gave up 7 bases and J gave up 4 bases; unmatched junction bases: 5. The CDR3 totals 15 residues. Germline assignment: CDR1 MDHEN and CDR2 SYDVKM. The CDR3 DNA reads as TGTGCCAGCATGGGGGACAGGGCTTATAATTCACCCCTCCACTTT. Protein sequence: CASMGDRAYNSPLHF.

V and J are TRBV7-2 and TRBJ2-7, with D perhaps TRBD2 (6 bases). V gave up 6 bases and J gave up 4 bases, with 16 bases separating them. The germline V gene encodes CDR1 SGHTA and CDR2 FQGNSA. The CDR3 extends over 14 amino acids. In nucleotides, the CDR3 is TGTGCCAGCAGTCCACTGGGTAGCGGATACGAGCAGTACTTC. Translated, it gives CASSPLGSGYEQYF. Based on the CDR3 plus reference TRBV7-2 and TRBJ2-7, the full variable domain is GAGVSQSPSNKVTEKGKDVELRCDPISGHTALYWYRQSLGQGLEFLIYFQGNSAPDKSGLPSDRFSAERTGGSVSTLTIQRTQQEDSAVYLCASSPLGSGYEQYFGPGTRLTVT.

The gene calls are TRBV28 and TRBJ1-1; D is undetermined. CDR1 and CDR2 from the germline V gene are MDHEN and SYDVKM. Trimming took 5 bases from V and 8 from J, leaving 15 bases between them. The CDR3 contains 13 residues. The DNA of the CDR3 is TGTGCCAGCAGTGCGGAAACTGGCCCGGAAGCTTTCTTT. It translates to CASSAETGPEAFF.

The V call is TRBV5-1, the J call TRBJ1-6; 9 positions agree with TRBD1. CDR1 and CDR2 from the germline V gene are SGHRS and YFSETQ. J was trimmed by 6 bases and V by 4 bases; bases with no gene match: 11. This CDR3 spans 17 amino acids. The CDR3 spells CASSRPGTGLGNSPLHF. The CDR3 nucleotides read TGCGCCAGCAGCCGTCCCGGGACAGGGCTCGGTAATTCACCCCTCCACTTT.

The J gene is TRBJ1-1, the V gene TRBV30; 9 bases line up with TRBD1. This CDR3 has 17 amino acids. Per germline, CDR1 GTSNPN and CDR2 SVGIG (reference sequence). V lost 7 bases, J lost 4 bases, and 19 bases stayed unmatched. The CDR3 DNA reads as TGTGCCTCCTCAACGACCCTAATTGACAGGGGGGGCACTGAAGCTTTCTTT. Translation gives CASSTTLIDRGGTEAFF.

This rearrangement joins TRBV12-5 to TRBJ1-5; TRBD1 is a possible D gene (6 bases). The CDR3 extends over 18 amino acids. The germline V gene encodes CDR1 LGHNT and CDR2 FRNRAP. V was clipped by 1 base and J by 7 bases, with 23 bases between them. The CDR3 DNA is TGTGCTAGTGGTTTGGCCAGGACAGCCGTCAAGAGGTGGCAGCCCCAGCATTTT. This encodes CASGLARTAVKRWQPQHF.

The V gene is TRBV5-1, the J gene TRBJ1-2, with a weak D call TRBD1 (5 bases). V dropped 1 base and J dropped 8 bases, with 12 bases sitting between them. Germline values: CDR1 SGHRS, CDR2 YFSETQ. The CDR3 loop spans 13 amino acids. CDR3 protein: CASSLSGNRGYTF. CDR3 in DNA: TGCGCCAGCAGCTTGTCAGGGAATAGAGGCTACACCTTC.

This chain uses TRBV18 with TRBJ2-7; tentative D call: TRBD1 (5 bases). Germline CDR1 KGHSH, CDR2 LQKENI. The CDR3 is made up of 12 amino acids. V gave up 1 base and J gave up 8 bases, with 9 bases separating them. The CDR3 coding sequence is TGTGCCAGCTCACCACAGGACATTCAGCAGTACTTC. Protein product: CASSPQDIQQYF.

The chain uses TRBV18 and TRBJ1-2, with 9 bases that match TRBD1. Per germline, CDR1 KGHSH and CDR2 LQKENI. This CDR3 has 17 amino acids. V lost 3 bases and J lost 7; bases outside the gene matches: 15. CDR3 DNA: TGTGCCAGCTCACCCAAATCCCCGGGGACAGGGTCGTTTGGCTACACCTTC. Protein sequence: CASSPKSPGTGSFGYTF.

The V gene is TRBV6-1, the J gene TRBJ2-7, with no clear D. V shed 1 base and J shed 2 bases, with 9 bases lying between them. Germline CDR1 reads MNHNS; CDR2 reads SASEGT. The CDR3 contains 14 residues. DNA of the CDR3: TGTGCCAGCAGTGAAGTATCAGTAACCTACGAGCAGTACTTC. Its protein is CASSEVSVTYEQYF.

This sequence joins TRBV5-4 and TRBJ2-7; 10 bases align to TRBD1. Trimming cost V 4 bases and J 5 bases; bases outside gene matches: 9. Germline loops: CDR1 SGHNT, CDR2 YYREEE (reference sequence). There are 15 residues in the CDR3. CDR3 residues: CASSNPVDRGDEQYF. CDR3 DNA: TGTGCCAGCAGCAACCCCGTGGACAGGGGGGACGAGCAGTACTTC.

The chain combines TRBV27 with TRBJ1-2, with D perhaps TRBD1 (5 bases). The CDR3 extends over 16 amino acids. Trimming removed 5 bases from V and 0 bases from J, with 16 bases in between. Germline CDR1 MNHEY, CDR2 SMNVEV (reference sequence). The CDR3, as DNA: TGTGCCAGCAGTAGGGGTCACCGAAAAACTAACTATGGCTACACCTTC. Encoded protein: CASSRGHRKTNYGYTF.

The genes are TRBV10-3 and TRBJ1-1, with D possibly TRBD1 on 5 matching bases. V dropped 6 bases and J dropped 2 bases, with 10 bases sitting between them. CDR3 length: 13 amino acids. Germline V gene data show CDR1 as ENHRY and CDR2 as SYGVKD. The CDR3 protein is CAIRRDSNTEAFF. In nucleotides, the CDR3 is TGTGCCATCAGACGTGACAGTAACACTGAAGCTTTCTTT.

This sequence joins TRBV28 and TRBJ2-1; TRBD1 agrees at 8 bases. Germline V lookup: CDR1 MDHEN, CDR2 SYDVKM. The CDR3 length is 13 residues. V shed 8 bases and J 10 bases; nucleotides not matched to a gene: 10. CDR3 in amino acids: CASEGQGYREQFF. DNA for the CDR3: TGTGCCAGCGAAGGACAGGGTTATCGGGAGCAGTTCTTC.

This clone occurred a few times. The V gene is TRBV7-2, the J gene TRBJ1-2; 8 bases align to TRBD1. J was trimmed by 7 bases and V by 8 bases; bases with no gene match: 9. The germline gives CDR1 SGHTA, CDR2 FQGNSA. This CDR3 comprises 13 residues. CDR3 in amino acids: CASDQGALGGYTF. CDR3 DNA sequence: TGTGCCAGCGATCAGGGGGCTTTGGGTGGCTACACCTTC.

This clone was counted between two and nine times. The chain has TRBV12-3 or TRBV12-4 and TRBJ1-5; D unresolved. This CDR3 is built from 13 residues. V shed 0 bases and J shed 4 bases, with 4 bases lying between them. The CDR3 loop is CASSLAANQPQHF. For the CDR3, the DNA is TGTGCCAGCAGTTTAGCGGCAAATCAGCCCCAGCATTTT.

The V and J genes are TRBV5-1 and TRBJ2-1, with 11 bases lining up with TRBD2. Germline CDR1 reads SGHRS; CDR2 reads YFSETQ. The ends lost 1 base at V and 6 bases at J; junction bases unmatched: 6. This CDR3 is built from 16 residues. CDR3: CASSLTGLAAVNEQFF. CDR3 nucleotide sequence: TGCGCCAGCAGCTTGACGGGACTAGCGGCCGTCAATGAGCAGTTCTTC.

The chain couples TRBV10-3 to TRBJ2-7; D is possibly TRBD2 (7 bases). There are 13 residues in the CDR3. Deletions cut 7 bases from V and 6 bases from J, with 16 bases between. Looked up from germline, CDR1 is ENHRY and CDR2 is SYGVKD. CDR3 amino acids: CAITRGATGEQYF. The DNA of the CDR3 is TGTGCCATCACCCGGGGGGCCACCGGCGAGCAGTACTTC.

The rearrangement joins TRBV9 to TRBJ1-2; TRBD1 is a possible D gene (5 bases). The CDR3 loop spans 13 amino acids. The germline gives CDR1 SGDLS, CDR2 YYNGEE. V lost 2 bases, J lost 8 bases, and 13 bases lay in between. The CDR3 DNA reads as TGTGCCAGCAGCGTCGGGCAGGGAAGAGGCTACACCTTC. Encoded protein: CASSVGQGRGYTF.

The chain is built from TRBV12-3 or TRBV12-4 and TRBJ1-5, with a tentative D call TRBD1 (5 bases). V was pared by 8 bases and J by 3 bases, with 11 bases between. This CDR3 is 13 amino acids long. The chain's CDR3 is CASGGGYNQPQHF. CDR3 bases: TGTGCCAGCGGCGGGGGTTACAATCAGCCCCAGCATTTT.